The source of this TCR beta chain is a study of blood T cell repertoires in COVID-19. For the study at large: Acute-phase and convalescent COVID-19 samples originated in the United States, Italy and Spain. In each case, the material was cDNA or gDNA derived from T cells, B-cell-depleted T cells, or PBMCs.

CDR3 length: 13 amino acids. V lost 11 bases and J lost 6, with 14 bases in between. Germline values: CDR1 SGHTA, CDR2 FQGNSA. The method was immunoSEQ multiplex PCR; TCRdb's version includes in-frame clones alone and lacks a portion of them. The table includes just over 300,000 clones, roughly 90% detected once. Each recovered donor of Cohort 3 presented with two negative PCRs, clearance, or symptom resolution. This TCR derives from a woman under 30 who had recovered from COVID-19. Sample: PBMCs or T cells enriched from blood (not recorded which). The chain couples TRBV7-2 to TRBJ1-6; D is undetermined. The CDR3 sequence: CAGLRGVNSPLHF. The DNA for the CDR3 is TGTGCCGGCCTCCGCGGGGTTAATTCACCCCTCCACTTT.